What follows is one TCR beta chain and its context. The antigen remains unidentified. RNA amounts of about 0.45 to 1 ug underwent reverse transcription with random hexamers. Amplification of TCR beta CDR3 was carried out by immunoSEQ multiplex PCR, which covered 54 Vbeta and 13 Jbeta segments. TCRdb fed the immunoSEQ multiplex PCR reads into MiXCR, producing one record per CDR3 protein. Counted here are about 100,000 distinct CDR3 sequences, approximately 95% occurring once; the ten biggest clones make up 0.3%. The record originates from a study of CD8 T cells in Susac syndrome. Whole-study context: Treatment status at blood draw for the Susac syndrome patients was therapy-naive, corticosteroids, or intravenous immunoglobulin alone.

Study conclusions and caveats: Clonal CD8+ expansion in Susac was highest in TEMRA cells and active patients.

The V end was cut by 3 bases, the J end by 0 bases, with 9 bases between. This CDR3 region has 15 residues. Germline loops: CDR1 SQVTM, CDR2 ANQGSEA. TEMRA cells were FACS-enriched, and CD8+ and CD4+ T cells were isolated negatively. The sequence was collected from a human donor with Susac syndrome. The chain has TRBV29-1 and TRBJ2-6; D unresolved. What was sequenced was CD8+ T cells from PBMCs. The CDR3 region has the DNA TGCAGCGTTGATAACGGTGGCTCTGGGGCCAACGTCCTGACTTTC. Translation: CSVDNGGSGANVLTF.